The 9 T cell receptor beta chains given below trace back to one sample, sequenced in a study of identical twins. TCRdb processed the 5' RACE reads anew with MiXCR; each CDR3 protein has one entry. This table has some 900,000 distinct CDR3 sequences, 9% to 15% appearing once. These data were also reused for a study on yellow fever vaccine responses in identical twins.

The sample consisted of PBMCs. All receptors come from a woman between 18 and 30 years old in good health.

The V gene is TRBV3-1, the J gene TRBJ2-1; either TRBD1 or TRBD2 may fit D (5 bases each). Germline V gene lookup returns CDR1 LGHDT and CDR2 YNNKEL (reference sequence). This CDR3 is 18 amino acids long. Deletions cut 4 bases from V and 6 bases from J, with 25 bases between. The CDR3 spells CASSRDIGDLPRGNEQFF. In nucleotides, the CDR3 is TGTGCCAGCAGCCGAGACATCGGGGACCTCCCCCGGGGCAATGAGCAGTTCTTC.

This clonotype was observed at least ten times. The CDR3 here is CSVGVASSTDTQYF. Written as DNA, the CDR3 is TGCAGCGTGGGGGTCGCGTCTAGCACAGATACGCAGTATTTT. This rearrangement joins TRBV29-1 to TRBJ2-3; D tentatively fits TRBD1 or TRBD2 (5 bases each). Germline V gene sequence: CDR1 SQVTM, CDR2 ANQGSEA. V shed 6 bases and J shed 0 bases, with 13 bases lying between them. The CDR3 contains 14 residues.

The chain employs TRBV2 and TRBJ1-5, with D perhaps matching TRBD1 (6 bases). Trimming removed 6 bases at V and 4 bases at J, with 16 bases between. CDR1 and CDR2 from the germline V gene are SNHLY and FYNNEI. The CDR3 covers 15 residues. The CDR3 loop is CASSDSDRTNQPQHF. The CDR3 region has the DNA TGTGCCAGCAGCGATAGCGACAGGACGAATCAGCCCCAGCATTTT.

This clonotype was detected many times. The CDR3 sequence: CAIRGSGLINNEQFF. The CDR3 DNA sequence: TGTGCCATCAGGGGGTCGGGACTGATTAACAATGAGCAGTTCTTC. The V gene is TRBV10-3, the J gene TRBJ2-1; D is possibly TRBD2 (6 bases). Germline V gives CDR1 ENHRY, CDR2 SYGVKD. This CDR3 is 15 amino acids long. With 6 bases removed from V and 5 bases from J, the gap between germline ends came to 17 bases.

This clonotype was picked up a small number of times. The chain recombines TRBV4-1 with TRBJ2-7; 8 bases line up with TRBD1. J was trimmed by 0 bases and V by 0 bases; bases with no gene match: 4. CDR3 length equals 16 residues. Germline loops: CDR1 MGHRA, CDR2 YSYEKL. CDR3 DNA: TGCGCCAGCAGCCAAGAGGACAGGGTGAGCTCCTACGAGCAGTACTTC. Amino acid sequence: CASSQEDRVSSYEQYF.

V is TRBV6-1 and J is TRBJ2-5; possible D gene TRBD1, 5 bases. Per germline, CDR1 MNHNS and CDR2 SASEGT. The CDR3 contains 14 residues. V was shortened by 6 bases and J by 4 bases, with 15 bases between the two germline ends. The CDR3 sequence: CASRTFRVAETQYF. The DNA of the CDR3 is TGTGCCAGCAGAACATTCAGGGTAGCAGAGACCCAGTACTTC.

The table lists this clonotype with a few counts. The CDR3 here is CASSLATQGEAKNIQYF. The DNA for the CDR3 is TGTGCCAGCAGCTTAGCGACCCAGGGTGAAGCCAAAAACATTCAGTACTTC. V is TRBV7-9 and J is TRBJ2-4; D possibly corresponds to TRBD1 (5 bases). CDR3 length equals 17 residues. Germline values: CDR1 SEHNR, CDR2 FQNEAQ (reference sequence). The V gene lost 0 bases and the J gene lost 0 bases, with 12 bases spanning the gap. Looking up the rest from reference TRBV7-9 and TRBJ2-4 gives the full variable domain: DTGVSQNPRHKITKRGQNVTFRCDPISEHNRLYWYRQTLGQGPEFLTYFQNEAQLEKSRLLSDRFSAERPKGSFSTLEIQRTEQGDSAMYLCASSLATQGEAKNIQYFGAGTRLSVL.

This clonotype has just a few counts. The rearrangement joins TRBV12-3 or TRBV12-4 to TRBJ2-5, with TRBD2 matching over 12 bases. V dropped 7 bases and J dropped 5; count of bases not matched to a gene: 14. The CDR3 length is 17 residues. Written as DNA, the CDR3 is TGTGCCAGCAACTACCGACTAGCGGGAGAAAGGAAGGAGACCCAGTACTTC. It codes for CASNYRLAGERKETQYF.

This clonotype was seen more than once but under ten times. V gene TRBV2 combines with J gene TRBJ2-3; D is uncertain. Trimming removed 3 bases from V and 10 bases from J, with 8 bases in between. This CDR3 has 11 amino acids. Germline CDR1 SNHLY, CDR2 FYNNEI. CDR3: CASSDGSSQYF. CDR3 DNA sequence: TGTGCCAGCAGTGACGGTAGCTCGCAGTATTTT.